These 32 T cell receptor beta chains share one sample of origin, sequenced in a study of blood T cell repertoires in COVID-19. TCRdb's table, derived via immunoSEQ multiplex PCR, lists solely in-frame clones and lacks some. The top ten clones hold around 5% of a sample with 50,000 to 55,000 clones, about 88% of them seen once. The sequenced sample was peripheral blood. These receptors all stem from a man aged 60 to 75 with active COVID-19.

The V and J genes are TRBV7-9 and TRBJ2-3; 10 positions agree with TRBD2. The CDR3 is 15 amino acids. Germline CDR1 SEHNR, CDR2 FQNEAQ (reference sequence). With 3 bases clipped from V and 4 bases from J, the junction kept 4 bases outside the gene matches. The CDR3 sequence: CASSFTSGNSDTQYF. CDR3 DNA sequence: TGTGCCAGCAGCTTTACTAGCGGGAACTCAGATACGCAGTATTTT. Based on the CDR3 plus reference TRBV7-9 and TRBJ2-3, the full variable domain is DTGVSQNPRHKITKRGQNVTFRCDPISEHNRLYWYRQTLGQGPEFLTYFQNEAQLEKSRLLSDRFSAERPKGSFSTLEIQRTEQGDSAMYLCASSFTSGNSDTQYFGPGTRLTVL.

J is TRBJ2-2 and V is TRBV7-9, with 10 bases that match TRBD2. The CDR3 covers 17 residues. Germline CDR1 and CDR2: SEHNR and FQNEAQ (reference sequence). The junction had 9 bases not matched to a gene; V was cut back by 2 bases and J by 6 bases. CDR3 bases: TGTGCCAGCAGCTTATCTAGCGGGAGTTTAACGGCCGGGGAGCTGTTTTTT. This codes for CASSLSSGSLTAGELFF. The full variable domain, in which reference TRBV7-9 and TRBJ2-2 provide the parts outside the CDR3, is DTGVSQNPRHKITKRGQNVTFRCDPISEHNRLYWYRQTLGQGPEFLTYFQNEAQLEKSRLLSDRFSAERPKGSFSTLEIQRTEQGDSAMYLCASSLSSGSLTAGELFFGEGSRLTVL.

This chain uses TRBV4-2 with TRBJ2-5, with 9 positions matching TRBD2. The germline CDR1 and CDR2 sequences are LGHNA and YNFKEQ. The CDR3 length is 17 residues. The V gene end was trimmed by 0 bases and the J gene end by 2 bases; junction bases not matched to a gene: 7. This chain's CDR3 is CASSQDGVAGAQETQYF. As DNA, the CDR3 is TGTGCCAGCAGCCAAGATGGCGTAGCGGGGGCACAAGAGACCCAGTACTTC.

This sequence joins TRBV7-9 and TRBJ2-3; maybe TRBD1 (6 bases). Trimming removed 1 base from V and 0 bases from J, with 11 bases in between. CDR1 and CDR2 from the germline V gene are SEHNR and FQNEAQ (reference sequence). The CDR3 length is 16 residues. This CDR3 reads CASSLVSGTSTDTQYF. The DNA for the CDR3 is TGTGCCAGCAGCTTAGTATCGGGGACAAGCACAGATACGCAGTATTTT.

This clone was seen only once. This rearrangement joins TRBV27 to TRBJ2-5; a possible D gene is TRBD2 (7 bases). Deletions cut 3 bases from V and 3 bases from J, with 17 bases between. This CDR3 is built from 16 residues. Germline lookup yields CDR1 MNHEY and CDR2 SMNVEV (reference sequence). The CDR3: CASSLGGALGEETQYF. DNA of the CDR3: TGTGCCAGCAGTTTGGGGGGGGCTTTGGGGGAAGAGACCCAGTACTTC.

The chain joins TRBV19 to TRBJ2-5; TRBD2 might be the D (6 bases). The CDR3 sequence is 14 residues long. V lost 5 bases, J lost 4 bases, and 14 bases lay in between. Germline loops: CDR1 LNHDA, CDR2 SQIVND (reference sequence). CDR3 DNA: TGTGCCAGTAGTTTGGCGGGATATCCAGAGACCCAGTACTTC. It translates to CASSLAGYPETQYF.

V and J are TRBV3-1 (or the pseudogene TRBV3-2) and TRBJ1-2; D is undetermined. V lost 0 bases and J 5 bases, leaving 7 bases between the germline ends. Germline assignment: CDR1 LGHDT and CDR2 YNNKEL (reference sequence). The CDR3 loop spans 13 amino acids. CDR3 DNA sequence: TGTGCCAGCAGCCAAGATCTTAAATATGGCTACACCTTC. Translation: CASSQDLKYGYTF.

The chain combines TRBV18 with TRBJ2-1; 9 bases agree with TRBD1. Germline lookup yields CDR1 KGHSH and CDR2 LQKENI. The CDR3 is 16 residues long. J gave up 7 bases and V 2 bases, and 9 bases lay outside the gene matches. CDR3 sequence: CASSPSPPGTGNEQFF. The CDR3, as DNA: TGTGCCAGCTCACCAAGCCCCCCTGGGACAGGGAATGAGCAGTTCTTC.

For the CDR3, the DNA is TGTGCCAGCAGTTCTGCGGAAAGCTCCTACAATGAGCAGTTCTTC. The encoded protein is CASSSAESSYNEQFF. The chain couples TRBV2 to TRBJ2-1; D gene uncertain. Per the germline V gene, CDR1 is SNHLY and CDR2 is FYNNEI. V was pared by 5 bases and J by 0 bases, with 11 bases between. The CDR3 length is 15 residues.

This clone was observed a single time. The chain is built from TRBV4-3 and TRBJ2-1; maybe TRBD1 (6 bases). This CDR3 is built from 17 residues. The V and J ends lost 0 bases and 9 bases respectively, with 21 bases between them. Germline V gene sequence: CDR1 LGHNA, CDR2 YSLEER. In DNA form, the CDR3 reads TGCGCCAGCAGCCAAGATCTGGTTCCCAGGGGCAGCGGTGAGCAGTTCTTC. Its protein is CASSQDLVPRGSGEQFF.

The CDR3 loop is CASSLKGSSYNEQFF. CDR3 DNA sequence: TGTGCCAGCAGCTTAAAAGGGAGCTCCTACAATGAGCAGTTCTTC. This chain links TRBV7-3 with TRBJ2-1, with D maybe TRBD2 (5 bases). V gave up 1 base and J gave up 0 bases, with 7 bases separating them. CDR1 is SGHTA, CDR2 FQGTGA, per germline. This CDR3 is 15 amino acids long.

On this clone: One end of the junction is discordant with germline, which a read error may explain. The chain recombines TRBV7-7 with TRBJ2-5; D is perhaps TRBD2 (6 bases). The CDR3 length is 14 residues. Germline V gives CDR1 SSHAT, CDR2 FNYEAQ (reference sequence). The CDR3 bases are TGTGCTAGCAGCGAGGGACTTCAGGGAGAGACCCAGTACTTC. Translated: CASSEGLQGETQYF.

The CDR3 nucleotides are TGCGCCAGCAGCCAAGAAGGGTCGGGGGAGTTCGCCTACGAGCAGTACTTC. Translation: CASSQEGSGEFAYEQYF. This sequence joins TRBV4-3 and TRBJ2-7; tentative D call: TRBD2 (6 bases). Between the trimmed V and J ends, which lost 0 bases and 2 bases, there was a span of 17 bases. The germline V gene has CDR1 LGHNA and CDR2 YSLEER. The CDR3 has 17 amino acids.

V gene TRBV4-1 combines with J gene TRBJ1-5; 8 bases are shared with TRBD1. Germline CDR1 and CDR2: MGHRA and YSYEKL. V dropped 2 bases and J dropped 6; count of bases not matched to a gene: 6. CDR3 length: 15 amino acids. The CDR3 here is CASSQMTGVGQPQHF. In DNA form, the CDR3 reads TGCGCCAGCAGCCAAATGACAGGGGTAGGTCAGCCCCAGCATTTT.

V usage is TRBV29-1 and J usage is TRBJ2-2; TRBD1 is a possible D gene (5 bases). This CDR3 has 14 amino acids. Germline-derived CDR1 and CDR2 are SQVTM and ANQGSEA. The germline V and J ends were trimmed by 6 bases and 0 bases, with 11 bases remaining between them. This CDR3 is CSVRQISNTGELFF. In DNA form, the CDR3 reads TGCAGCGTAAGACAGATATCGAACACCGGGGAGCTGTTTTTT.

The V and J genes are TRBV27 and TRBJ2-3; D is perhaps TRBD1 (5 bases). The CDR3 totals 13 residues. V was shortened by 4 bases and J by 6 bases, with 11 bases between the two germline ends. Germline V gene data show CDR1 as MNHEY and CDR2 as SMNVEV (reference sequence). The CDR3 DNA reads TGTGCCAGCAGTTCCGCAGGGATGGATACGCAGTATTTT. This gives the protein CASSSAGMDTQYF.

The chain links TRBV7-2 to TRBJ1-4; a possible D gene is TRBD1 (6 bases). The germline V gene has CDR1 SGHTA and CDR2 FQGNSA. V lost 7 bases to trimming and J lost 3 bases, with 15 bases between them. The CDR3 spans 15 residues. In nucleotides, the CDR3 is TGTGCCAGCAACGCGGGGGGGGGCCCTAATGAAAAACTGTTTTTT. Translating it yields CASNAGGGPNEKLFF. Based on the CDR3 plus reference TRBV7-2 and TRBJ1-4, the full variable domain is GAGVSQSPSNKVTEKGKDVELRCDPISGHTALYWYRQSLGQGLEFLIYFQGNSAPDKSGLPSDRFSAERTGGSVSTLTIQRTQQEDSAVYLCASNAGGGPNEKLFFGSGTQLSVL.

This clone was seen a single time. The gene calls are TRBV7-2 and TRBJ2-1; 9 nucleotides line up with TRBD2. V lost 1 base and J lost 4; bases outside the gene matches: 8. The CDR3 length is 17 residues. Germline V gene data show CDR1 as SGHTA and CDR2 as FQGNSA. In nucleotides, the CDR3 is TGTGCCAGCAGCTTAGTCCCGGCGGGGGGGACTTACAATGAGCAGTTCTTC. This encodes CASSLVPAGGTYNEQFF.

The rearrangement uses TRBV7-3 and TRBJ2-1; possibly TRBD1 for D (5 bases). Trimming cost V 5 bases and J 8 bases, with 16 bases left between them. The CDR3 spans 14 residues. The germline V gene has CDR1 SGHTA and CDR2 FQGTGA. CDR3: CASSTAPGRDEQFF. In DNA, the CDR3 is TGTGCCAGCAGCACAGCACCAGGGCGCGATGAGCAGTTCTTC.

This sequence joins TRBV6-4 and TRBJ2-3; tentative D call: TRBD1 (5 bases). CDR3 length: 13 amino acids. The V end was cut by 1 base, the J end by 8 bases, with 10 bases between. CDR1 is MRHNA and CDR2 is SNTAGT in the germline V gene. CDR3 coding DNA: TGTGCCAGCAGTGACTTTCCTAGGGGTACGCAGTATTTT. The encoded protein is CASSDFPRGTQYF.

The chain is built from TRBV5-1 and TRBJ2-7, with 7 bases matching TRBD1. CDR1 and CDR2 from the germline V gene are SGHRS and YFSETQ. Germline trimming cut 2 bases from V and 2 bases from J; bases unmatched to any gene: 1. CDR3 length: 13 amino acids. CDR3 in DNA: TGCGCCAGCAGCTTACAGGGGACCTACGAGCAGTACTTC. Its protein product is CASSLQGTYEQYF.

Only a few counts were recorded for this clone. This rearrangement joins TRBV27 to TRBJ2-7; TRBD1 is a possible D gene (6 bases). Germline V gene data show CDR1 as MNHEY and CDR2 as SMNVEV (reference sequence). The V end was cut by 6 bases, the J end by 6 bases, with 18 bases between. The CDR3 has 14 amino acids. CDR3 residues: CASRLSRGSAEQYF. The DNA of the CDR3 is TGTGCCAGCAGGCTATCCAGGGGTAGTGCCGAGCAGTACTTC.

The chain couples TRBV27 to TRBJ1-5; 7 bases agree with TRBD1. V lost 4 bases and J lost 5; bases outside the gene matches: 8. Germline CDR1 is MNHEY and CDR2 is SMNVEV (reference sequence). The CDR3 runs to 15 residues. The CDR3 bases are TGTGCCAGCAGTTACCGACCAGGGGGTGATCAGCCCCAGCATTTT. Translation: CASSYRPGGDQPQHF.

The CDR3 protein is CASSLWSRTTEQFF. Here the CDR3 DNA reads TGTGCCAGCAGCTTATGGTCTAGAACGACTGAGCAGTTCTTC. V gene TRBV7-2 combines with J gene TRBJ2-1; the D is unclear. The CDR3 spans 14 residues. Deletions cut 2 bases from V and 9 bases from J, with 14 bases between. CDR1 and CDR2 from the germline V gene are SGHTA and FQGNSA.

V is TRBV29-1 and J is TRBJ1-1, with TRBD1 matching 8 bases. The CDR3 spans 14 residues. V was pared by 4 bases and J by 1 base, with 5 bases of the junction left unmatched. Germline V CDR1 and CDR2: SQVTM, ANQGSEA. The CDR3 DNA sequence: TGCAGCGTTGGGGACAGGCAGGGGAACACTGAAGCTTTCTTT. It codes for CSVGDRQGNTEAFF.

This rearrangement joins TRBV28 to TRBJ1-3, with D tentatively TRBD1 (5 bases). The CDR3 covers 17 residues. V lost 2 bases and J 4 bases, leaving 18 bases between the germline ends. Germline V gene sequence: CDR1 MDHEN, CDR2 SYDVKM. The CDR3 region is CASSLPRQRPFGNTIYF. The CDR3 DNA reads TGTGCCAGCAGTTTACCTCGACAGCGCCCCTTCGGAAACACCATATATTTT.

A note on this clone: Other DNA sequences in this sample translate to the same CDR3. The chain uses TRBV4-2 and TRBJ2-7; D is perhaps TRBD2 (6 bases). The CDR3 runs to 14 residues. Looked up from germline, CDR1 is LGHNA and CDR2 is YNFKEQ. Trimming removed 0 bases from V and 2 bases from J, with 8 bases in between. The CDR3 DNA is TGTGCCAGCAGCCAAGATTGGGGGGCCTACGAGCAGTACTTC. It encodes CASSQDWGAYEQYF.

V usage is TRBV6-2 or TRBV6-3 and J usage is TRBJ2-2, with D unclear. The CDR3 runs to 12 residues. CDR1 MNHEY and CDR2 SVGEGT come from the germline V gene. The ends were cut back, 5 bases at V and 4 bases at J, with 5 bases in the middle. The CDR3 is CASSKSTGELFF. The CDR3, as DNA: TGTGCCAGCAGTAAGAGCACCGGGGAGCTGTTTTTT.

This chain connects TRBV18 to TRBJ2-6; the D gene is possibly TRBD1 (6 bases). Germline V gives CDR1 KGHSH, CDR2 LQKENI. CDR3 length: 16 residues. V lost 3 bases and J 3 bases, leaving 12 bases between the germline ends. The CDR3 is CASSPNRVGGANVLTF. The CDR3 DNA is TGTGCCAGCTCACCCAACAGGGTTGGTGGGGCCAACGTCCTGACTTTC. The full variable domain, rest sourced from reference TRBV18 and TRBJ2-6, is NAGVMQNPRHLVRRRGQEARLRCSPMKGHSHVYWYRQLPEEGLKFMVYLQKENIIDESGMPKERFSAEFPKEGPSILRIQQVVRGDSAAYFCASSPNRVGGANVLTFGAGSRLTVL.

This chain joins TRBV11-2 and TRBJ2-1, with D uncertain. The CDR3 sequence is 14 residues long. Germline V lookup: CDR1 SGHAT, CDR2 FQNNGV. The V end lost 5 bases, the J end lost 3 bases, and 11 bases lay between the germline ends. CDR3 DNA sequence: TGTGCCAGCAGCGAGGCGGCCTACTACAATGAGCAGTTCTTC. It yields the protein CASSEAAYYNEQFF.

The V call is TRBV15, the J call TRBJ2-3, with 9 bases identical to TRBD2. The CDR3 contains 17 residues. Germline assignment: CDR1 LNHNV and CDR2 YYDKDF (reference sequence). J was trimmed by 2 bases and V by 5 bases; bases with no gene match: 11. The CDR3 region is CATSLRLAERLTDTQYF. For the CDR3, the DNA is TGTGCCACCAGCCTCCGACTAGCGGAGAGACTCACAGATACGCAGTATTTT.

The chain has TRBV7-2 and TRBJ1-1; 7 positions match TRBD1. The CDR3 has 14 residues. V shed 1 base and J 4 bases; nucleotides not matched to a gene: 3. Germline V gene data show CDR1 as SGHTA and CDR2 as FQGNSA. This chain's CDR3 is CASSLGQGSTEAFF. In nucleotides, the CDR3 is TGTGCCAGCAGCTTAGGACAGGGTAGCACTGAAGCTTTCTTT.